What follows are 17 T cell receptor beta chains derived from one specimen sequenced in a study of cytomegalovirus exposure and HLA in healthy donors. PCR primers comprised 60 Vbeta and 13 Jbeta primers. Produced via immunoSEQ multiplex PCR; TCRdb's table is partial and in-frame only. The sample records approximately 190,000 clones, roughly four fifths being singletons. Sequences were obtained from PBMCs. Source of these receptors: a man aged 40-50 years in good health and CMV-seropositive.

This clone showed up just once. V is TRBV5-1 and J is TRBJ2-1; 7 positions agree with TRBD1. The CDR3 has 14 residues. The V and J ends lost 4 bases and 5 bases, in that order; junction bases with no gene match: 6. Germline CDR1 reads SGHRS; CDR2 reads YFSETQ. Written as DNA, the CDR3 is TGCGCCAGCAGCCCGAGAACAGGGGACAATGAGCAGTTCTTC. Translating gives CASSPRTGDNEQFF.

CDR3 coding DNA: TGTGCCAGCATCCAGGACACCCTTAAGAGTGGCTACACCTTC. Its translation: CASIQDTLKSGYTF. The chain is built from TRBV2 and TRBJ1-2, with D possibly being TRBD1 (5 bases). With 7 bases removed from V and 7 bases from J, the gap between germline ends came to 19 bases. Germline CDR1 and CDR2: SNHLY and FYNNEI. The CDR3 length is 14 residues. Filled out from reference TRBV2 and TRBJ1-2, the complete variable domain reads EPEVTQTPSHQVTQMGQEVILRCVPISNHLYFYWYRQILGQKVEFLVSFYNNEISEKSEIFDDQFSVERPDGSNFTLKIRSTKLEDSAMYFCASIQDTLKSGYTFGSGTRLTVV.

The gene calls are TRBV2 and TRBJ2-3; tentative D call: TRBD1 (5 bases). Trimming removed 3 bases from V and 0 bases from J, with 16 bases in between. CDR1 SNHLY and CDR2 FYNNEI come from the germline V gene. The length of the CDR3 is 17 residues. For the CDR3, the DNA is TGTGCCAGCAGTGAGCAGGGCGGAGCGTTTAGCACAGATACGCAGTATTTT. This translates into CASSEQGGAFSTDTQYF.

The chain employs TRBV4-2 and TRBJ2-1; 12 bases line up with TRBD2. The CDR3 totals 20 residues. V dropped 4 bases and J dropped 0; count of bases not matched to a gene: 13. Germline assignment: CDR1 LGHNA and CDR2 YNFKEQ. The CDR3 DNA sequence: TGTGCCAGCAGCCTCGTAGACCGGACTAGCGGGGTCAGCTCCTACAATGAGCAGTTCTTC. Residues: CASSLVDRTSGVSSYNEQFF.

The V gene is TRBV29-1, the J gene TRBJ1-1; a weak D match, TRBD1 (6 bases). The CDR3 is 13 residues long. V lost 2 bases and J 3 bases, leaving 10 bases between the germline ends. Germline V CDR1 and CDR2: SQVTM, ANQGSEA. CDR3 sequence reads: CSVEPRGYTEAFF. CDR3 DNA sequence: TGCAGCGTTGAACCCAGGGGCTACACTGAAGCTTTCTTT.

This clone was observed a few times. This chain uses TRBV6-1 with TRBJ2-2; 7 nucleotides align to TRBD1. V dropped 7 bases and J dropped 0; count of bases not matched to a gene: 5. The CDR3 runs to 15 residues. CDR1 MNHNS and CDR2 SASEGT come from the germline V gene. The CDR3 protein is CASNFDRANTGELFF. In DNA, the CDR3 is TGTGCCAGCAATTTTGACAGGGCGAACACCGGGGAGCTGTTTTTT.

The chain employs TRBV5-1 and TRBJ2-2; 9 nucleotides agree with TRBD1. CDR3 length: 16 residues. Per germline, CDR1 SGHRS and CDR2 YFSETQ. J was trimmed by 9 bases and V by 3 bases; bases with no gene match: 12. The CDR3 DNA reads TGCGCCAGCAGCTCCCTCGGGACAGGGTCGATTTGGGAGCTGTTTTTT. It yields the protein CASSSLGTGSIWELFF. Drawing the rest from reference TRBV5-1 and TRBJ2-2, the complete variable domain is KAGVTQTPRYLIKTRGQQVTLSCSPISGHRSVSWYQQTPGQGLQFLFEYFSETQRNKGNFPGRFSGRQFSNSRSEMNVSTLELGDSALYLCASSSLGTGSIWELFFGEGSRLTVL.

The chain recombines TRBV30 with TRBJ2-6; TRBD1 is a possible D gene (6 bases). Germline lookup yields CDR1 GTSNPN and CDR2 SVGIG (reference sequence). The CDR3 consists of 16 residues. Trimming cost V 4 bases and J 1 base, with 14 bases left between them. CDR3 protein: CAWTTGIFSGANVLTF. DNA of the CDR3: TGTGCCTGGACTACAGGGATCTTTTCTGGGGCCAACGTCCTGACTTTC. Combining the CDR3 with reference TRBV30 and TRBJ2-6 gives the whole variable domain SQTIHQWPATLVQPVGSPLSLECTVEGTSNPNLYWYRQAAGRGLQLLFYSVGIGQISSEVPQNLSASRPQDRQFILSSKKLLLSDSGFYLCAWTTGIFSGANVLTFGAGSRLTVL.

This clone was observed a single time. The rearrangement joins TRBV7-3 to TRBJ2-1; 8 positions match TRBD2. V lost 2 bases and J lost 6; bases outside the gene matches: 3. The CDR3 is 14 residues long. CDR1 is SGHTA and CDR2 is FQGTGA in the germline V gene. The CDR3 reads CASSLGGGSNEQFF. The CDR3 nucleotides read TGTGCCAGCAGCTTAGGCGGGGGGAGCAATGAGCAGTTCTTC. Based on the CDR3 plus reference TRBV7-3 and TRBJ2-1, the full variable domain is GAGVSQTPSNKVTEKGKYVELRCDPISGHTALYWYRQSLGQGPEFLIYFQGTGAADDSGLPNDRFFAVRPEGSVSTLKIQRTERGDSAVYLCASSLGGGSNEQFFGPGTRLTVL.

The genes are TRBV2 and TRBJ2-7; TRBD2 aligns across 10 bases. The ends lost 6 bases at V and 2 bases at J; junction bases unmatched: 4. The CDR3 runs 14 residues. The V gene's germline CDR1 is SNHLY and CDR2 FYNNEI. DNA of the CDR3: TGTGCCAGCAGGCCCGGACTAGCGGCCTACGAGCAGTACTTC. This encodes CASRPGLAAYEQYF.

The chain is built from TRBV10-1 and TRBJ2-1; tentative D call: TRBD2 (6 bases). Germline CDR1 and CDR2: WNHNN and SYGVQD (reference sequence). The CDR3 spans 16 residues. The V end lost 6 bases, the J end lost 7 bases, and 22 bases lay between the germline ends. Here the CDR3 reads CASRGISGSRRNEQFF. The CDR3 bases are TGCGCCAGCAGGGGAATTAGCGGATCAAGGAGAAATGAGCAGTTCTTC.

V usage is TRBV28 and J usage is TRBJ2-7, with 10 bases matching TRBD2. Losses at the gene ends were 5 bases for V and 2 bases for J; bases not matched to a gene: 6. CDR3 length: 15 amino acids. Germline V lookup: CDR1 MDHEN, CDR2 SYDVKM. CDR3 DNA: TGTGCCAGCAGTCGAGCGGGAGGGCCGGCCTACGAGCAGTACTTC. It is translated as CASSRAGGPAYEQYF.

This clone occurred a few times. CDR3 nucleotides: TGTGCCAGCAGCCCATCCCCCTGGCCCAACGTCCTGACTTTC. Its protein product is CASSPSPWPNVLTF. The rearrangement uses TRBV6-5 and TRBJ2-6; no reliable D call. Germline V CDR1 and CDR2: MNHEY, SVGAGI. Trimming cost V 6 bases and J 8 bases, with 14 bases left between them. The CDR3 extends over 14 amino acids.

This chain connects TRBV14 to TRBJ2-5, with a weak D call TRBD1 (5 bases). This CDR3 contains 15 residues. From germline, CDR1 is SGHDN and CDR2 FVKESK. V was pared by 5 bases and J by 5 bases, with 18 bases between. In DNA, the CDR3 is TGTGCCAGCAGCGAAGGACAAATTCGGTCGGAGACCCAGTACTTC. Protein product: CASSEGQIRSETQYF.

The rearrangement joins TRBV14 to TRBJ1-4; 9 positions agree with TRBD1. The V segment lost 10 bases and the J segment 4 bases; nucleotides outside the gene matches: 10. This CDR3 comprises 15 residues. CDR1 SGHDN and CDR2 FVKESK come from the germline V gene. The CDR3 nucleotides are TGTGCCACTGGGACAGGGACCGTAAGTAATGAAAAACTGTTTTTT. Residues: CATGTGTVSNEKLFF.

This clone was found once. This sequence joins TRBV30 and TRBJ2-7; a weak D match, TRBD1 (6 bases). This CDR3 has 14 residues. CDR1 GTSNPN and CDR2 SVGIG come from the germline V gene (reference sequence). Trimming took 1 base from V and 0 from J, leaving 10 bases between them. The CDR3 DNA reads as TGTGCCTGGAGTGACAGGGTGAGCTCCTACGAGCAGTACTTC. Amino acids: CAWSDRVSSYEQYF. Together with reference TRBV30 and TRBJ2-7, the CDR3 gives the full variable domain: SQTIHQWPATLVQPVGSPLSLECTVEGTSNPNLYWYRQAAGRGLQLLFYSVGIGQISSEVPQNLSASRPQDRQFILSSKKLLLSDSGFYLCAWSDRVSSYEQYFGPGTRLTVT.

CDR3 loop: CASSIRDYPQETQYF. CDR3 in DNA: TGTGCCAGCAGCATACGGGACTACCCCCAAGAGACCCAGTACTTC. This rearrangement joins TRBV5-5 to TRBJ2-5, with TRBD2 identical over 7 bases. The CDR3 is made up of 15 amino acids. Trimming cost V 4 bases and J 1 base; bases outside gene matches: 7. From germline, CDR1 is SGHKS and CDR2 YYEKEE (reference sequence).